This T cell receptor beta chain is drawn from a study of cytomegalovirus exposure and HLA in healthy donors. It was with 60 Vbeta and 13 Jbeta primers that the PCR ran. Method: immunoSEQ multiplex PCR; TCRdb's copy keeps in-frame clones and lacks some. The sample contains over 130,000 clones, approximately 82% of which appear only once. The CDR3 has 15 residues. V lost 0 bases, J lost 3 bases, and 10 bases lay in between. Germline V gives CDR1 SGHRS, CDR2 YFSETQ. As for this clone: The antigen is unknown.

Findings and limits, study-wide: The study labeled roughly 160 TCR beta chains cytomegalovirus-associated.

The sequencing input was PBMCs. The chain has TRBV5-1 and TRBJ2-1, with D uncertain. This TCR was sampled from a man aged 25 to 40 in good health and CMV-seropositive. As DNA, the CDR3 is TGCGCCAGCAGCTTGGTAACTGGTAACTACAATGAGCAGTTCTTC. It translates to CASSLVTGNYNEQFF.